The sequence of this TCR beta chain was determined in a study of blood T cell repertoires in COVID-19. Measured with immunoSEQ multiplex PCR; TCRdb has only the in-frame clones, and not every one. The sample holds about 110,000 clones; 88% are singletons and the top ten take over 2%. This CDR3 region has 16 residues. The trim removed 3 bases at V and 7 bases at J, leaving 10 bases unmatched. In germline, CDR1 is SNHLY, CDR2 FYNNEI. The sequenced material came from peripheral blood. The chain carries TRBV2 and TRBJ1-4; 8 positions agree with TRBD1. This clonotype originated in a human donor in a cohort sampled during active COVID-19. The DNA for the CDR3 is TGTGCCAGCAGTGATCTGACAGGGGCAGAGGCTGAAAAACTGTTTTTT. Its translation is CASSDLTGAEAEKLFF. Supplemented by reference TRBV2 and TRBJ1-4, the full variable domain reads EPEVTQTPSHQVTQMGQEVILRCVPISNHLYFYWYRQILGQKVEFLVSFYNNEISEKSEIFDDQFSVERPDGSNFTLKIRSTKLEDSAMYFCASSDLTGAEAEKLFFGSGTQLSVL.